A single sample gave rise to the 8 T cell receptor beta chains below, sequenced in a study of blood T cell repertoires in COVID-19. Sequenced by immunoSEQ multiplex PCR; TCRdb stores in-frame clones only, minus some. The sample has tens of thousands of clones, roughly 80% seen once. The sample was peripheral blood. The source of these receptors is a man older than 75 with active or convalescent COVID-19.

This clone appeared a few times. V usage is TRBV6-6 and J usage is TRBJ1-2; D is uncertain. The ends were cut back, 6 bases at V and 4 bases at J, with 18 bases in the middle. The germline CDR1 and CDR2 sequences are MNHNY and SVGAGI (reference sequence). This CDR3 comprises 15 residues. As DNA, the CDR3 is TGTGCCAGCAGCCCCATCGCGAGCGTTGTCTATGGCTACACCTTC. Translating it yields CASSPIASVVYGYTF.

The chain carries TRBV9 and TRBJ1-1; unclear D gene. The germline V and J ends were trimmed by 4 bases and 1 base, with 11 bases remaining between them. The CDR3 totals 14 residues. Germline loops: CDR1 SGDLS, CDR2 YYNGEE. The CDR3 loop is CASSPRLTNTEAFF. For the CDR3, the DNA is TGTGCCAGCAGCCCCCGACTGACGAACACTGAAGCTTTCTTT.

This chain uses TRBV5-1 with TRBJ2-7, with 8 bases matching TRBD2. With 4 bases clipped from V and 0 bases from J, the junction kept 6 bases outside the gene matches. CDR1 and CDR2 (germline): SGHRS, YFSETQ. The CDR3 loop spans 15 amino acids. The CDR3 protein is CASSPQRGNSYEQYF. The CDR3 region has the DNA TGCGCCAGCAGCCCCCAGCGGGGGAACTCCTACGAGCAGTACTTC.

V gene TRBV7-6 combines with J gene TRBJ1-4, with D tentatively TRBD1 (5 bases). The germline V gene has CDR1 SGHVS and CDR2 FNYEAQ. The CDR3 totals 11 residues. The germline V and J ends were trimmed by 5 bases and 8 bases, with 6 bases remaining between them. The CDR3 DNA reads TGTGCCAGCAGCGGGGGGGAAAAACTGTTTTTT. This encodes CASSGGEKLFF.

J is TRBJ2-2 and V is TRBV19, with D possibly matching TRBD1 (5 bases). Germline CDR1 reads LNHDA; CDR2 reads SQIVND (reference sequence). CDR3 length: 15 residues. V shed 4 bases and J shed 5 bases, with 14 bases lying between them. CDR3 DNA sequence: TGTGCCAGTAGTAGAGGCAGGGTTGGGACCGGGGAGCTGTTTTTT. Its translation is CASSRGRVGTGELFF. Looking up the rest from reference TRBV19 and TRBJ2-2 gives the full variable domain: DGGITQSPKYLFRKEGQNVTLSCEQNLNHDAMYWYRQDPGQGLRLIYYSQIVNDFQKGDIAEGYSVSREKKESFPLTVTSAQKNPTAFYLCASSRGRVGTGELFFGEGSRLTVL.

The rearrangement joins TRBV2 to TRBJ2-1; TRBD2 matches 9 bases. The CDR3 covers 16 residues. Germline V CDR1 and CDR2: SNHLY, FYNNEI. The J segment lost 8 bases and the V segment lost 0 bases, leaving 8 bases of the junction unmatched. The CDR3 spells CASSEALGGGADEQFF. The CDR3 DNA sequence: TGTGCCAGCAGTGAAGCGCTTGGCGGGGGGGCTGATGAGCAGTTCTTC.

The chain joins TRBV6-6 to TRBJ1-5, with D perhaps TRBD1 (5 bases). The V end lost 2 bases, the J end lost 5 bases, and 10 bases lay between the germline ends. Germline V lookup: CDR1 MNHNY, CDR2 SVGAGI (reference sequence). This CDR3 contains 14 residues. DNA of the CDR3: TGTGCCAGCAGTTACCCGACAGAGTATCAGCCCCAGCATTTT. Residues: CASSYPTEYQPQHF.

The chain combines TRBV14 with TRBJ1-1; D is possibly TRBD1 (5 bases). V lost 3 bases, J lost 1 base, and 9 bases lay in between. CDR3 length: 14 amino acids. CDR1 and CDR2 from the germline V gene are SGHDN and FVKESK. CDR3 in DNA: TGTGCCAGCAGCCAGGGGGGAGGGAACACTGAAGCTTTCTTT. This encodes CASSQGGGNTEAFF. Based on the CDR3 plus reference TRBV14 and TRBJ1-1, the full variable domain is EAGVTQFPSHSVIEKGQTVTLRCDPISGHDNLYWYRRVMGKEIKFLLHFVKESKQDESGMPNNRFLAERTGGTYSTLKVQPAELEDSGVYFCASSQGGGNTEAFFGQGTRLTVV.